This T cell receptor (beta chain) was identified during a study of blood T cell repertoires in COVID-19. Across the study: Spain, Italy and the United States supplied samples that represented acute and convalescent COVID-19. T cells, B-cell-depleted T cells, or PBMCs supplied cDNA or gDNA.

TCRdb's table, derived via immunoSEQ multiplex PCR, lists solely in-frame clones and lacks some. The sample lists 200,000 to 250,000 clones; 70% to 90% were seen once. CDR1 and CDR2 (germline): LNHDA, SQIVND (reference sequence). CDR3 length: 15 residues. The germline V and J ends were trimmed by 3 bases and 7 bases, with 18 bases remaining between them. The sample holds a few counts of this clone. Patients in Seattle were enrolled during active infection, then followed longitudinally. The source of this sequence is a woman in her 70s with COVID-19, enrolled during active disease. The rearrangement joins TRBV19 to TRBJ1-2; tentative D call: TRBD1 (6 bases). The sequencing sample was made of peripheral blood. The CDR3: CASSMISNRERGYTF. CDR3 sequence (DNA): TGTGCCAGTAGTATGATCAGCAACAGGGAGCGTGGCTACACCTTC.